Below are 32 T cell receptor beta chains sequenced from a single sample in a study of T-cell reconstitution after alpha-beta-depleted transplantation in children. Preparation of the TCRbeta library involved a method that used unique molecular identifiers. In TCRdb, the PCR reads were re-called with MiXCR into one record per CDR3 protein. The sample has 550,000 to 800,000 distinct CDR3 sequences; around 13% are singletons. The input for sequencing was PBMCs, taken before TCRalphabeta/CD19-depleted stem cell transplant. The receptors shown here come from a girl aged 2-10 years with congenital amegakaryocytic thrombocytopenia, due to receive a stem cell transplant.

The rearrangement uses TRBV7-2 and TRBJ2-1; 9 bases fit TRBD2. CDR1 and CDR2 (germline): SGHTA, FQGNSA. The CDR3 has 15 residues. The J segment lost 0 bases and the V segment lost 11 bases, leaving 8 bases of the junction unmatched. This CDR3 is CAGLSGRSSYNEQFF. The CDR3 DNA follows: TGTGCCGGACTGAGCGGGAGGAGCTCCTACAATGAGCAGTTCTTC. Complete variable domain (other parts from reference TRBV7-2 and TRBJ2-1): GAGVSQSPSNKVTEKGKDVELRCDPISGHTALYWYRQSLGQGLEFLIYFQGNSAPDKSGLPSDRFSAERTGGSVSTLTIQRTQQEDSAVYLCAGLSGRSSYNEQFFGPGTRLTVL.

As to this clonotype: This may be a read error: a much more frequent sequence differs by one nucleotide. The chain is built from TRBV7-9 and TRBJ2-1; D is undetermined. Germline values: CDR1 SEHNR, CDR2 FQNEAQ (reference sequence). CDR3 length: 16 residues. In nucleotides, the CDR3 is TGTGCCAGCAGCTTATTGGACCCGAGCTCCTACAATGGGCAGTTCTTC. Translating it yields CASSLLDPSSYNGQFF. Full variable domain (missing parts from reference TRBV7-9 and TRBJ2-1): DTGVSQNPRHKITKRGQNVTFRCDPISEHNRLYWYRQTLGQGPEFLTYFQNEAQLEKSRLLSDRFSAERPKGSFSTLEIQRTEQGDSAMYLCASSLLDPSSYNGQFFGPGTRLTVL.

The chain has TRBV28 and TRBJ2-7, with 7 bases identical to TRBD1. Trimming took 3 bases from V and 0 from J; bases not matched to a gene: 8. CDR3 size: 16 residues. Germline loops: CDR1 MDHEN, CDR2 SYDVKM. CDR3 loop: CASSLMWTGGSYEQYF. The CDR3 nucleotides read TGTGCCAGCAGTTTGATGTGGACAGGTGGCTCCTACGAGCAGTACTTC.

The J gene is TRBJ1-1, the V gene TRBV29-1; TRBD1 matches at 8 bases. Germline V gene sequence: CDR1 SQVTM, CDR2 ANQGSEA. The CDR3 covers 14 residues. Trimming cost V 3 bases and J 1 base; bases outside gene matches: 4. For the CDR3, the DNA is TGCAGCGTTGACGGACAGGGCGGGAACACTGAAGCTTTCTTT. Translation: CSVDGQGGNTEAFF.

V is TRBV5-1 and J is TRBJ2-6; 7 bases fit TRBD2. Germline V gene lookup returns CDR1 SGHRS and CDR2 YFSETQ. This CDR3 has 17 residues. The trim removed 2 bases at V and 0 bases at J, leaving 5 bases unmatched. CDR3 sequence (DNA): TGCGCCAGCAGCTTAGCGGGAATGTTCTCTGGGGCCAACGTCCTGACTTTC. Amino acid sequence: CASSLAGMFSGANVLTF.

The rearrangement uses TRBV11-1 and TRBJ2-5; the match to TRBD2 covers 13 bases. V dropped 1 base and J dropped 2; count of bases not matched to a gene: 10. This CDR3 spans 19 amino acids. Germline V CDR1 and CDR2: SGHAT, FQDESV (reference sequence). The CDR3 DNA reads TGTGCCAGCAGCTTAGGGTCAGGACTAGCGGGAGTCTTTCAAGAGACCCAGTACTTC. The encoded protein is CASSLGSGLAGVFQETQYF.

This chain uses TRBV14 with TRBJ2-1; D is ambiguous. Germline V CDR1 and CDR2: SGHDN, FVKESK. The V end was cut by 1 base, the J end by 12 bases, with 10 bases between. The CDR3 sequence is 12 residues long. The CDR3 region has the DNA TGTGCCAGCAGCCAAGTTCGGTTGGTGCAGTTCTTC. Its translation is CASSQVRLVQFF.

The chain employs TRBV4-1 and TRBJ2-4, with D hard to call. This CDR3 is built from 15 residues. Deletions cut 4 bases from V and 0 bases from J, with 10 bases between. CDR1 and CDR2 (germline): MGHRA, YSYEKL. CDR3 bases: TGCGCCAGCAGCCGTCAAAATATAGCCAAAAACATTCAGTACTTC. Its translation: CASSRQNIAKNIQYF.

The chain has TRBV20-1 and TRBJ2-1, with TRBD2 identical over 7 bases. From germline, CDR1 is DFQATT and CDR2 SNEGSKA (reference sequence). This CDR3 spans 13 amino acids. The chain's CDR3 is CSPGGSSYNEQFF. CDR3 DNA: TGCAGCCCGGGGGGAAGCTCCTACAATGAGCAGTTCTTC.

The chain is built from TRBV6-1 and TRBJ2-3; 9 bases line up with TRBD2. V gave up 6 bases and J gave up 2 bases; unmatched junction bases: 9. The germline V gene encodes CDR1 MNHNS and CDR2 SASEGT. This CDR3 has 16 amino acids. CDR3 residues: CASSSRLAVITDTQYF. The DNA of the CDR3 is TGTGCCAGCAGCTCCCGACTAGCGGTTATCACAGATACGCAGTATTTT.

As concerns this clonotype: With a much larger clone just one base away, this may be a read error. CDR3 loop: CASTWGTSGSFYEQYF. CDR3 in DNA: TGTGCCAGCACCTGGGGGACTAGCGGGAGCTTCTACGAGCAGTACTTC. J is TRBJ2-7 and V is TRBV6-1, with 14 nucleotides matching TRBD2. The length of the CDR3 is 16 residues. Germline V gene lookup returns CDR1 MNHNS and CDR2 SASEGT. The J segment lost 3 bases and the V segment lost 7 bases, leaving 8 bases of the junction unmatched.

At least ten counts were recorded for this clonotype. This rearrangement joins TRBV29-1 to TRBJ2-3; D ambiguous. CDR1 is SQVTM, CDR2 ANQGSEA, per germline. Trimming stripped 4 bases from V and 3 bases from J, with 11 bases between. The length of the CDR3 is 13 residues. The CDR3, as DNA: TGCAGCGTTGTTCCTGCAGGTACAGATACGCAGTATTTT. This encodes CSVVPAGTDTQYF.

This clonotype was picked up many times. The chain recombines TRBV10-3 with TRBJ2-1; D gene uncertain. Deletions cut 2 bases from V and 2 bases from J, with 7 bases between. The length of the CDR3 is 14 residues. Germline CDR1 ENHRY, CDR2 SYGVKD. The CDR3 spells CAISEGLAYNEQFF. CDR3 DNA sequence: TGTGCCATCAGTGAGGGGCTAGCCTACAATGAGCAGTTCTTC.

The J gene is TRBJ2-1, the V gene TRBV3-1; possible D gene TRBD2, 6 bases. Germline CDR1 reads LGHDT; CDR2 reads YNNKEL (reference sequence). The length of the CDR3 is 17 residues. Trimming took 10 bases from V and 5 from J, leaving 27 bases between them. This chain's CDR3 is CATTQDLDPGANNEQFF. Written as DNA, the CDR3 is TGTGCCACCACCCAAGATCTCGACCCGGGAGCCAACAATGAGCAGTTCTTC.

This clonotype was counted at least ten times. The chain is built from TRBV20-1 and TRBJ2-4; D gene uncertain. The germline V and J ends were trimmed by 3 bases and 3 bases, with 9 bases remaining between them. CDR3 length: 13 residues. The V gene's germline CDR1 is DFQATT and CDR2 SNEGSKA (reference sequence). CDR3 sequence: CSASNLDKNIQYF. CDR3 sequence (DNA): TGCAGTGCTAGCAACCTCGACAAAAACATTCAGTACTTC.

In this sample, this clonotype turned up many times. This chain links TRBV5-1 with TRBJ2-3, with TRBD1 identical over 8 bases. Germline values: CDR1 SGHRS, CDR2 YFSETQ. V lost 4 bases and J lost 0; bases outside the gene matches: 7. The CDR3 totals 16 residues. CDR3: CASSGTGQGSTDTQYF. CDR3 coding DNA: TGCGCCAGCAGCGGAACTGGACAGGGCAGCACAGATACGCAGTATTTT.

This clonotype was seen a handful of times. The rearrangement links TRBV20-1 to TRBJ1-2; no clear D gene. Deletions cut 3 bases from V and 6 bases from J, with 20 bases between. The CDR3 length is 15 residues. Germline-derived CDR1 and CDR2 are DFQATT and SNEGSKA (reference sequence). CDR3 loop: CSARNGFWDGDGYTF. Written as DNA, the CDR3 is TGCAGTGCTAGGAATGGGTTCTGGGATGGAGATGGCTACACCTTC.

The rearrangement uses TRBV11-1 and TRBJ2-1, with D perhaps being TRBD1 or TRBD2 (8 bases each). Germline V gene data show CDR1 as SGHAT and CDR2 as FQDESV (reference sequence). The CDR3 is 18 amino acids. The ends were cut back, 9 bases at V and 2 bases at J, with 26 bases in the middle. CDR3 protein: CASIKRIAGQVPYNEQFF. As DNA, the CDR3 is TGTGCCAGTATCAAGCGGATAGCGGGACAGGTTCCCTACAATGAGCAGTTCTTC.

This clonotype occurred a few times. The chain is built from TRBV10-3 and TRBJ2-5, with a weak D call TRBD2 (6 bases). Trimming pared 6 bases from V and 0 bases from J, leaving 11 bases between. The CDR3 contains 14 residues. Germline assignment: CDR1 ENHRY and CDR2 SYGVKD. The CDR3 here is CAIRVAEDQETQYF. In nucleotides, the CDR3 is TGTGCCATCAGGGTAGCGGAGGACCAAGAGACCCAGTACTTC.

In its sample, this clonotype was seen many times. The rearrangement uses TRBV5-1 and TRBJ2-7, with D perhaps matching TRBD1 or TRBD2 (5 bases each). The length of the CDR3 is 14 residues. CDR1 is SGHRS, CDR2 YFSETQ, per germline. The V end lost 5 bases, the J end lost 0 bases, and 12 bases lay between the germline ends. The CDR3 loop is CASRLGTTSYEQYF. The CDR3 nucleotides read TGCGCCAGCAGGCTCGGGACGACCTCCTACGAGCAGTACTTC.

The V gene is TRBV12-3 or TRBV12-4, the J gene TRBJ2-1, with TRBD2 identical over 13 bases. CDR3 length equals 17 residues. V was clipped by 4 bases and J by 6 bases; unmatched bases: 9. The CDR3 coding sequence is TGTGCCAGCAGTTCCCGCGGACTAGCGGGAGTCGGCAATGAGCAGTTCTTC. Its translation is CASSSRGLAGVGNEQFF.

The chain employs TRBV5-1 and TRBJ2-4; 7 bases are shared with TRBD1. V lost 3 bases to trimming and J lost 1 base; unmatched junction nucleotides: 10. The germline V gene encodes CDR1 SGHRS and CDR2 YFSETQ. The CDR3 consists of 17 residues. The CDR3 loop reads CASSSRQGEVAKNIQYF. The CDR3, as DNA: TGCGCCAGCAGCTCCCGACAGGGCGAGGTGGCCAAAAACATTCAGTACTTC.

Many counts were recorded for this clonotype. V gene TRBV11-2 combines with J gene TRBJ2-1, with 8 bases fitting TRBD2. Germline values: CDR1 SGHAT, CDR2 FQNNGV. After removal of 1 base from V and 7 bases from J, the junction contained 9 bases not matched to a gene. The CDR3 runs to 16 residues. This CDR3 is CASSLVVGRGRNEQFF. CDR3 nucleotide sequence: TGTGCCAGCAGCTTAGTCGTCGGGAGGGGTCGGAATGAGCAGTTCTTC.

This clonotype was counted a few times. CDR3 in amino acids: CASRRITSGNNEQFF. The CDR3 bases are TGCGCCAGTAGACGGATTACTAGCGGGAACAATGAGCAGTTCTTC. This chain uses TRBV5-1 with TRBJ2-1; TRBD2 agrees at 10 bases. This CDR3 region has 15 residues. Germline values: CDR1 SGHRS, CDR2 YFSETQ. J was trimmed by 5 bases and V by 8 bases; bases with no gene match: 10. Combining the CDR3 with reference TRBV5-1 and TRBJ2-1 gives the whole variable domain KAGVTQTPRYLIKTRGQQVTLSCSPISGHRSVSWYQQTPGQGLQFLFEYFSETQRNKGNFPGRFSGRQFSNSRSEMNVSTLELGDSALYLCASRRITSGNNEQFFGPGTRLTVL.

A word on this clonotype: One base away lies a much larger clone, so this may be a sequencing read error. It is likely a read error, because the conserved phenylalanine at the end of the CDR3 is missing. CDR3: CSATGLAGLDFEQFL. In nucleotides, the CDR3 is TGCAGTGCTACGGGACTAGCGGGCCTTGACTTTGAGCAGTTCTTA. V and J are TRBV20-1 and TRBJ2-1; 12 nucleotides align to TRBD2. This CDR3 comprises 15 residues. Per germline, CDR1 DFQATT and CDR2 SNEGSKA (reference sequence). Germline trimming cut 4 bases from V and 9 bases from J; bases unmatched to any gene: 10.

This clonotype was detected many times. This rearrangement joins TRBV9 to TRBJ1-6, with no clear D. Trimming shortened V by 0 bases and J by 4 bases, and 5 bases separated the two germline ends. The CDR3 runs 14 residues. CDR1 SGDLS and CDR2 YYNGEE come from the germline V gene. Here the CDR3 DNA reads TGTGCCAGCAGCGTAGACGCGTATAATTCACCCCTCCACTTT. Protein sequence: CASSVDAYNSPLHF.

A remark on this clonotype: Its ends do not fully match the called genes, so a read error is possible. The chain recombines TRBV28 with TRBJ1-3; the D gene is possibly TRBD1 (5 bases). The CDR3 length is 17 residues. Looked up from germline, CDR1 is MDHEN and CDR2 is SYDVKM. CDR3 DNA: TGTGCCAGCAGTATCCCCCGGGGGGAATTGCTTGGAAGCACCATATATTTT. It specifies CASSIPRGELLGSTIYF.

The chain is built from TRBV5-6 and TRBJ2-1; the match to TRBD2 covers 12 bases. This CDR3 is built from 20 residues. J lost 6 bases, V lost 3 bases, and 19 bases had no gene match. Germline V lookup: CDR1 SGHDT, CDR2 YYEEEE. This CDR3 reads CASSSYWLAGGAPLGNEQFF. CDR3 bases: TGTGCCAGCAGCTCCTACTGGCTAGCGGGAGGGGCGCCCTTAGGCAATGAGCAGTTCTTC.

The rearrangement uses TRBV7-9 and TRBJ2-1, with 7 nucleotides matching TRBD1. Germline values: CDR1 SEHNR, CDR2 FQNEAQ (reference sequence). The CDR3 totals 22 residues. The V segment lost 5 bases and the J segment 4 bases; nucleotides outside the gene matches: 29. The DNA of the CDR3 is TGTGCCAGCAGCACCGCCTCCACAGGGGTCATTACCCGACCCCTTTCATACAATGAGCAGTTCTTC. As protein: CASSTASTGVITRPLSYNEQFF. Full variable domain (missing parts from reference TRBV7-9 and TRBJ2-1): DTGVSQNPRHKITKRGQNVTFRCDPISEHNRLYWYRQTLGQGPEFLTYFQNEAQLEKSRLLSDRFSAERPKGSFSTLEIQRTEQGDSAMYLCASSTASTGVITRPLSYNEQFFGPGTRLTVL.

The gene calls are TRBV20-1 and TRBJ2-2; no clear D gene. The CDR3 is 16 amino acids. Trimming removed 5 bases from V and 4 bases from J, with 20 bases in between. Germline V lookup: CDR1 DFQATT, CDR2 SNEGSKA (reference sequence). The CDR3 loop reads CSAHRLGGRGTGELFF. The CDR3 DNA is TGCAGTGCTCACCGGCTGGGCGGTCGTGGCACCGGGGAGCTGTTTTTT.

The V call is TRBV20-1, the J call TRBJ2-7, with D possibly being TRBD2 (5 bases). The CDR3 is made up of 15 amino acids. The germline V gene has CDR1 DFQATT and CDR2 SNEGSKA (reference sequence). V was pared by 5 bases and J by 2 bases, with 19 bases between. This CDR3 reads CSAVIRGLGPYEQYF. CDR3 bases: TGCAGTGCTGTGATACGGGGTTTAGGGCCCTACGAGCAGTACTTC.

This clonotype was seen a few times. V gene TRBV5-1 combines with J gene TRBJ2-5; 9 bases map to TRBD2. Germline-derived CDR1 and CDR2 are SGHRS and YFSETQ. V dropped 0 bases and J dropped 5; count of bases not matched to a gene: 5. The CDR3 contains 15 residues. CDR3 region: CASSLASGMSETQYF. For the CDR3, the DNA is TGCGCCAGCAGCTTGGCTAGCGGGATGTCGGAGACCCAGTACTTC.